The 23 T cell receptor beta chains below were found in one sample sequenced in a study of blood T cell repertoires in COVID-19. Assay used: immunoSEQ multiplex PCR; TCRdb lists only in-frame clones, some missing. Found here are about 220,000 clones, 70% to 90% of them singletons; the top ten hold approximately 15%. The sample consisted of PBMCs or T cells enriched from blood (not recorded which). The receptors were sampled from a woman in her forties or fifties with acute COVID-19.

The chain has TRBV27 and TRBJ2-3; possibly TRBD1 for D (5 bases). V dropped 3 bases and J dropped 4 bases, with 14 bases sitting between them. Germline V lookup: CDR1 MNHEY, CDR2 SMNVEV (reference sequence). The CDR3 has 15 residues. CDR3 residues: CASSLSKGIADTQYF. The CDR3 coding sequence is TGTGCCAGCAGTTTGTCGAAGGGGATCGCAGATACGCAGTATTTT.

The rearrangement joins TRBV28 to TRBJ1-1; D is undetermined. This CDR3 contains 12 residues. The V end was cut by 3 bases, the J end by 6 bases, with 8 bases between. The germline CDR1 and CDR2 sequences are MDHEN and SYDVKM. CDR3 in amino acids: CASSFRRAEAFF. The CDR3 coding sequence is TGTGCCAGCAGTTTCAGGCGAGCTGAAGCTTTCTTT.

V usage is TRBV18 and J usage is TRBJ1-2, with 9 bases aligning to TRBD1. The CDR3 is 15 residues long. Germline V gene sequence: CDR1 KGHSH, CDR2 LQKENI. After removal of 5 bases from V and 3 bases from J, the junction contained 7 bases not matched to a gene. CDR3 DNA: TGTGCCAGCTCAACATTACAGGGGGCCTACTATGGCTACACCTTC. It specifies CASSTLQGAYYGYTF.

The table lists this clone with a count of one. The chain recombines TRBV7-6 with TRBJ2-7, with D possibly being TRBD2 (6 bases). The CDR3 is 14 residues long. V dropped 5 bases and J dropped 5 bases, with 16 bases sitting between them. Germline values: CDR1 SGHVS, CDR2 FNYEAQ. The CDR3 region is CASSHSPGGHEQYF. The CDR3 DNA is TGTGCCAGCAGCCATAGTCCCGGGGGTCACGAGCAGTACTTC.

J is TRBJ2-5 and V is TRBV20-1; D remains ambiguous. V lost 6 bases and J 5 bases, leaving 10 bases between the germline ends. Germline values: CDR1 DFQATT, CDR2 SNEGSKA (reference sequence). The CDR3 covers 11 residues. CDR3 sequence (DNA): TGCAGTGCCGTGCCAGCGGAGACCCAGTACTTC. Protein sequence: CSAVPAETQYF.

The chain combines TRBV7-2 with TRBJ1-1; D gene uncertain. CDR3 length: 14 amino acids. In germline, CDR1 is SGHTA, CDR2 FQGNSA. Trimming pared 5 bases from V and 0 bases from J, leaving 10 bases between. The CDR3, as DNA: TGTGCCAGCAGCAAACAAACGTTGAACACTGAAGCTTTCTTT. Residues: CASSKQTLNTEAFF.

The gene calls are TRBV7-6 and TRBJ2-1; D possibly corresponds to TRBD2 (6 bases). The V end was cut by 0 bases, the J end by 1 base, with 7 bases between. The CDR3 spans 15 residues. Germline CDR1 is SGHVS and CDR2 is FNYEAQ. CDR3 nucleotide sequence: TGTGCCAGCAGCTTAGCGGCGGGATCCTACAATGAGCAGTTCTTC. Translation gives CASSLAAGSYNEQFF.

The V call is TRBV9, the J call TRBJ2-7; tentatively, D is TRBD1 (5 bases). Trimming cost V 4 bases and J 3 bases, with 8 bases left between them. CDR1 and CDR2 (germline): SGDLS, YYNGEE. The CDR3 covers 12 residues. CDR3 sequence (DNA): TGTGCCAGCAGCCGCGACAGCTACGAGCAGTACTTC. Protein sequence: CASSRDSYEQYF.

The chain couples TRBV9 to TRBJ2-1; possibly TRBD1 for D (6 bases). Germline V gene sequence: CDR1 SGDLS, CDR2 YYNGEE. Deletions cut 0 bases from V and 5 bases from J, with 18 bases between. The CDR3 loop spans 17 amino acids. This CDR3 reads CASSVERGNAPNNEQFF. CDR3 nucleotides: TGTGCCAGCAGCGTAGAGAGGGGGAATGCCCCTAACAATGAGCAGTTCTTC.

This rearrangement joins TRBV9 to TRBJ2-7; 9 nucleotides match TRBD2. The ends lost 0 bases at V and 9 bases at J; junction bases unmatched: 7. The CDR3 has 14 residues. Germline V lookup: CDR1 SGDLS, CDR2 YYNGEE. The DNA of the CDR3 is TGTGCCAGCAGCGTAGTGAGTAGCGGGAGTGTGCAGTACTTC. As protein: CASSVVSSGSVQYF. Full variable domain (remainder filled in from reference TRBV9 and TRBJ2-7): DSGVTQTPKHLITATGQRVTLRCSPRSGDLSVYWYQQSLDQGLQFLIQYYNGEERAKGNILERFSAQQFPDLHSELNLSSLELGDSALYFCASSVVSSGSVQYFGPGTRLTVT.

V usage is TRBV5-1 and J usage is TRBJ1-4, with 11 bases identical to TRBD1. The J segment lost 5 bases and the V segment lost 4 bases, leaving 1 base of the junction unmatched. Per germline, CDR1 SGHRS and CDR2 YFSETQ. The CDR3 sequence is 14 residues long. The CDR3 DNA is TGCGCCAGCAGCGGGACAGGGGGAAATGAAAAACTGTTTTTT. It encodes CASSGTGGNEKLFF.

This clone was detected once. The chain couples TRBV5-6 to TRBJ1-5, with 10 bases that match TRBD1. J lost 6 bases, V lost 4 bases, and 7 bases had no gene match. This CDR3 has 15 residues. The germline V gene encodes CDR1 SGHDT and CDR2 YYEEEE. The CDR3 reads CASSGRQGASQPQHF. CDR3 coding DNA: TGTGCCAGCAGCGGCCGACAGGGGGCATCTCAGCCCCAGCATTTT.

Note on this clone: Other nucleotide sequences from this sample produce the same CDR3. CDR3 coding DNA: TGTGCCAGCAGCTCACAGTATAGCAATCAGCCCCAGCATTTT. This codes for CASSSQYSNQPQHF. This chain connects TRBV7-2 to TRBJ1-5; no clear D gene. The CDR3 has 14 residues. V shed 4 bases and J shed 0 bases, with 7 bases lying between them. CDR1 SGHTA and CDR2 FQGNSA come from the germline V gene.

This chain uses TRBV19 with TRBJ2-1, with D possibly being TRBD2 (6 bases). Germline V gives CDR1 LNHDA, CDR2 SQIVND (reference sequence). The CDR3 spans 12 residues. Trimming cost V 6 bases and J 8 bases, with 11 bases left between them. The CDR3 DNA is TGTGCCAGTAGCCAGTCGGGGGATGAGCAGTTCTTC. Protein: CASSQSGDEQFF.

The V gene is TRBV4-1, the J gene TRBJ2-7; 10 bases fit TRBD2. This CDR3 has 17 amino acids. Germline CDR1 is MGHRA and CDR2 is YSYEKL. With 4 bases clipped from V and 4 bases from J, the junction kept 13 bases outside the gene matches. For the CDR3, the DNA is TGCGCCAGCAGCCGCCTGATCGGGACTAGCGAGCCTTACGAGCAGTACTTC. Protein product: CASSRLIGTSEPYEQYF.

V and J are TRBV6-1 and TRBJ2-7; 8 bases match TRBD2. The junction had 6 bases not matched to a gene; V was cut back by 1 base and J by 4 bases. The germline V gene has CDR1 MNHNS and CDR2 SASEGT. CDR3 length: 15 residues. The DNA of the CDR3 is TGTGCCAGCAGTGAAGGACTAGCGAGCTTGTACGAGCAGTACTTC. Its protein is CASSEGLASLYEQYF.

The chain carries TRBV5-1 and TRBJ2-2; 9 nucleotides agree with TRBD2. The CDR3 runs to 16 residues. In germline, CDR1 is SGHRS, CDR2 YFSETQ. V was pared by 1 base and J by 4 bases, with 5 bases of the junction left unmatched. In DNA, the CDR3 is TGCGCCAGCAGCTTGTCTGCGGGAGGGTTCACCGGGGAGCTGTTTTTT. Translated, it gives CASSLSAGGFTGELFF.

The chain has TRBV18 and TRBJ2-1; maybe TRBD2 (6 bases). V dropped 3 bases and J dropped 2 bases, with 14 bases sitting between them. Per germline, CDR1 KGHSH and CDR2 LQKENI. This CDR3 has 16 amino acids. The CDR3 DNA is TGTGCCAGCTCACCCGACGGGGGAGTGCCCTACAATGAGCAGTTCTTC. It yields the protein CASSPDGGVPYNEQFF.

The J gene is TRBJ2-7, the V gene TRBV4-1; 9 bases match TRBD2. V shed 0 bases, J shed 3 bases, and the junction held 15 bases outside the gene matches. The CDR3 runs to 19 residues. Germline-derived CDR1 and CDR2 are MGHRA and YSYEKL. CDR3 nucleotides: TGCGCCAGCAGCCAAGATAAAGGTCAGGGGCTAGCGGGACACTACGAGCAGTACTTC. It codes for CASSQDKGQGLAGHYEQYF.

The V call is TRBV13, the J call TRBJ2-4; D may be TRBD1 (6 bases). This CDR3 comprises 14 residues. The germline gives CDR1 PRHDT, CDR2 FYEKMQ (reference sequence). V gave up 5 bases and J gave up 7 bases, with 15 bases separating them. The CDR3 here is CASSPRDIANIQYF. CDR3 nucleotides: TGTGCCAGCAGCCCCCGGGACATAGCGAACATTCAGTACTTC.

The V gene is TRBV10-3, the J gene TRBJ1-1; no firm D call. The ends were cut back, 3 bases at V and 7 bases at J, with 15 bases in the middle. Germline loops: CDR1 ENHRY, CDR2 SYGVKD. There are 14 residues in the CDR3. This chain's CDR3 is CAISDETGTSEAFF. The CDR3 DNA is TGTGCCATCAGTGACGAAACGGGAACAAGTGAAGCTTTCTTT.

The CDR3 DNA is TGTGCCAGCAGCCATGGGAGCCCGGGGGAAGAAAAACTGTTTTTT. This encodes CASSHGSPGEEKLFF. This rearrangement joins TRBV4-2 to TRBJ1-4, with D perhaps TRBD1 (5 bases). Germline V CDR1 and CDR2: LGHNA, YNFKEQ. The ends were cut back, 3 bases at V and 8 bases at J, with 16 bases in the middle. The CDR3 totals 15 residues.

This rearrangement joins TRBV15 to TRBJ2-1, with 7 bases lining up with TRBD1. The CDR3 spans 16 residues. CDR1 and CDR2 (germline): LNHNV, YYDKDF (reference sequence). The V segment lost 3 bases and the J segment 5 bases; nucleotides outside the gene matches: 10. The CDR3 DNA is TGTGCCACCAGCAGCGATTGGGACAGTCTCGACAATGAGCAGTTCTTC. Protein product: CATSSDWDSLDNEQFF. Filled out from reference TRBV15 and TRBJ2-1, the complete variable domain reads DAMVIQNPRYQVTQFGKPVTLSCSQTLNHNVMYWYQQKSSQAPKLLFHYYDKDFNNEADTPDNFQSRRPNTSFCFLDIRSPGLGDTAMYLCATSSDWDSLDNEQFFGPGTRLTVL.